A selection of T cell receptor beta chains follows, all from one sample in a study of control samples from healthy donors and cancer patients. Produced via immunoSEQ multiplex PCR; TCRdb's table is partial and in-frame only. Among about 150,000 clones listed, around 90% were seen once. The sequenced sample consisted of blood. These receptors all come from a man in his thirties or forties in good health. CDR3s include the opening cysteine and the closing phenylalanine or tryptophan. The D gene is left open where the match is weak. Not all rows give a size; the values are once, few, many and, for expanded clones, a class.

size	D	J	V	CDR3	DNA
once	-	TRBJ1-1	TRBV30	CAWSEGGHGWAFF	TGTGCCTGGAGTGAAGGGGGGCACGGGTGGGCTTTCTTT
-	TRBD1	TRBJ1-2	TRBV28	CASSPGQAHYGYTF	TGTGCCAGCAGTCCCGGACAGGCGCACTATGGTTACACCTTC
-	-	TRBJ1-5	TRBV6-1	CASSEDGQGYQPQHF	TGTGCCAGCAGTGAGGATGGGCAGGGCTATCAGCCCCAGCATTTT
-	-	TRBJ1-2	TRBV3-1/TRBV3-2	CASSQAGGNYGYTF	TGTGCCAGCAGCCAAGCCGGCGGTAACTATGGCTACACCTTC
-	-	TRBJ2-1	TRBV11-2	CASSDSPGSYNEQFF	TGTGCCAGCAGCGATAGCCCGGGGTCCTACAATGAGCAGTTCTTC
-	-	TRBJ2-1	TRBV24-1	CATSDGGLDEQFF	TGTGCCACCAGTGACGGGGGCCTCGATGAGCAGTTCTTC
-	-	TRBJ1-1	TRBV5-6	CASSLMSSWNTEAFF	TGTGCCAGCAGCTTGATGTCTTCGTGGAACACTGAAGCTTTCTTT
-	-	TRBJ1-1	TRBV15	CATRPTKAATEAFF	TGTGCCACCAGACCAACAAAAGCTGCCACTGAAGCTTTCTTT
-	TRBD2	TRBJ2-1	TRBV19	CASRKTSGAKNNEQFF	TGTGCCAGTAGAAAGACTAGCGGGGCCAAAAACAATGAGCAGTTCTTC
once	-	TRBJ2-1	TRBV7-8	CASSSPPFGNYNEQFF	TGTGCCAGCAGCTCCCCCCCCTTCGGGAACTACAATGAGCAGTTCTTC
-	-	TRBJ1-1	TRBV19	CASSITGTNTEAFF	TGTGCCAGTAGTATAACAGGGACGAACACTGAAGCTTTCTTT
-	TRBD1	TRBJ2-7	TRBV19	CASSLGQGRYEQYF	TGTGCCAGTAGTCTTGGACAGGGTCGCTACGAGCAGTACTTC
-	TRBD1	TRBJ2-2	TRBV19	CASIRRAGGAVGTGELFF	TGTGCCAGTATTCGTAGGGCAGGGGGCGCGGTGGGCACCGGGGAGCTGTTTTTT
once	TRBD1	TRBJ2-2	TRBV29-1	CSVEAGTGPGELFF	TGCAGCGTTGAAGCTGGGACAGGGCCGGGGGAGCTGTTTTTT
-	-	TRBJ2-3	TRBV7-2	CASSLADTQYF	TGTGCCAGCAGCTTAGCAGATACGCAGTATTTT
-	-	TRBJ2-3	TRBV18	CASSGGPHTDTQYF	TGTGCCAGCTCAGGGGGACCTCACACAGATACGCAGTATTTT
once	-	TRBJ2-5	TRBV6-5	CASSYGGSQETQYF	TGTGCCAGCAGTTACGGGGGGAGCCAAGAGACCCAGTACTTC
-	TRBD1	TRBJ1-1	TRBV30	CAWNLGQGNTEAFF	TGTGCCTGGAATCTGGGACAGGGGAACACTGAAGCTTTCTTT
-	-	TRBJ1-2	TRBV27	CASSKGAGYGYTF	TGTGCCAGCAGTAAGGGCGCTGGCTATGGCTACACCTTC
few	-	TRBJ2-3	TRBV5-6	CASSRWGAGDTQYF	TGTGCCAGCAGCCGTTGGGGGGCCGGGGATACGCAGTATTTT
-	TRBD1	TRBJ1-5	TRBV28	CASSPRQGATSNQPQHF	TGTGCCAGCAGTCCCCGACAGGGTGCTACCAGCAATCAGCCCCAGCATTTT
-	TRBD1	TRBJ1-5	TRBV7-9	CASSLGDRGNQPQHF	TGTGCCAGCAGCTTAGGGGACAGGGGAAATCAGCCCCAGCATTTT
-	-	TRBJ1-1	TRBV28	CASSFGPSVAEAFF	TGTGCCAGCAGTTTTGGCCCCTCCGTGGCTGAAGCTTTCTTT
-	TRBD2	TRBJ2-5	TRBV5-1	CASSTELAGGSRYQETQYF	TGCGCCAGCAGCACGGAACTAGCGGGGGGCTCTCGGTACCAAGAGACCCAGTACTTC
-	TRBD1	TRBJ2-5	TRBV24-1	CATSDLRVLNDRAEETQYF	TGTGCCACCAGTGATTTGCGGGTCCTGAATGACAGGGCAGAAGAGACCCAGTACTTC
-	TRBD2	TRBJ2-7	TRBV6-4	CASSDSGTSGGPAYEQYF	TGTGCCAGCAGTGACTCCGGGACTAGCGGGGGCCCTGCCTACGAGCAGTACTTC
-	TRBD1	TRBJ2-1	TRBV5-1	CASSLFTGAAYNEQFF	TGCGCCAGCAGCTTGTTTACAGGGGCTGCCTACAATGAGCAGTTCTTC
-	-	TRBJ2-7	TRBV5-5	CASSLNSVSSYEQYF	TGTGCCAGCAGCTTGAACAGCGTAAGCTCCTACGAGCAGTACTTC
-	-	TRBJ2-7	TRBV28	CASGYYEQYF	TGTGCCAGCGGATACTACGAGCAGTACTTC
-	TRBD1	TRBJ2-2	TRBV25-1	CASLRQGAAGELFF	TGTGCCAGCCTACGACAGGGGGCGGCCGGGGAGCTGTTTTTT
once	-	TRBJ2-7	TRBV14	CASSHTRGRAYEQYF	TGTGCCAGCAGTCACACGAGAGGGCGTGCCTACGAGCAGTACTTC
many	-	TRBJ2-7	TRBV2	CASSESETGLYEQYF	TGTGCCAGCAGTGAATCGGAGACAGGCCTCTACGAGCAGTACTTC
-	-	TRBJ2-2	TRBV5-6	CASSFIGNTGELFF	TGTGCCAGCAGCTTTATCGGCAACACCGGGGAGCTGTTTTTT
-	-	TRBJ1-2	TRBV7-2	CASSPAAANYGYTF	TGTGCCAGCAGCCCGGCAGCCGCTAACTATGGCTACACCTTC
-	-	TRBJ2-2	TRBV7-9	CASSETNLMNTGELFF	TGTGCCAGCAGCGAGACGAACCTTATGAACACCGGGGAGCTGTTTTTT
-	-	TRBJ1-2	TRBV2	CASSEGPGLNYGYTF	TGTGCCAGCAGTGAAGGACCAGGGCTTAACTATGGCTACACCTTC
-	-	TRBJ1-3	TRBV6-5	CASSPGNRNTIYF	TGTGCCAGCAGCCCCGGAAACCGAAACACCATATATTTT
-	-	TRBJ1-5	TRBV9	CASSVDGDSNQPQHF	TGTGCCAGCAGCGTAGATGGGGATAGCAATCAGCCCCAGCATTTT
-	-	TRBJ1-2	TRBV25-1	CASSDWGGLGYTF	TGTGCCAGCAGTGACTGGGGAGGGCTAGGCTACACCTTC
-	-	TRBJ2-3	TRBV21-1	CASSKYGGIIGFPTATDTQYF	TGTGCCAGCAGCAAATACGGAGGGATTATAGGCTTTCCAACGGCCACAGATACGCAGTATTTT
-	-	TRBJ1-1	TRBV27	CASSLPGYTEAFF	TGTGCCAGCAGTTTACCAGGGTACACTGAAGCTTTCTTT
-	-	TRBJ2-7	TRBV11-2	CASSLQQEQYF	TGTGCCAGCAGCTTACAGCAAGAGCAGTACTTC
-	-	TRBJ2-3	TRBV19	CASRLDGADTQYF	TGTGCCAGTAGGCTTGACGGTGCAGATACGCAGTATTTT
-	-	TRBJ1-2	TRBV21-1	CASTRLNYGYTF	TGTGCCAGCACCCGGCTAAACTATGGCTACACCTTC
-	-	TRBJ2-1	TRBV5-1	CASSLVNRAYNEQFF	TGCGCCAGCAGCTTGGTTAATCGAGCCTACAATGAGCAGTTCTTC
-	-	TRBJ1-3	TRBV9	CASSVSGSGNTIYF	TGTGCCAGCAGCGTATCAGGGTCTGGAAACACCATATATTTT
-	-	TRBJ1-3	TRBV10-2	CASSDYGYSGNTIYF	TGCGCCAGCAGTGATTACGGTTACTCTGGAAACACCATATATTTT
once	-	TRBJ2-7	TRBV28	CASRAGTDTYEQYF	TGTGCCAGCAGGGCCGGGACGGATACCTACGAGCAGTACTTC
-	TRBD1	TRBJ1-6	TRBV27	CASSLFPDRGWNSPLHF	TGTGCCAGCAGTTTGTTTCCGGACAGGGGGTGGAATTCACCCCTCCACTTT
once	-	TRBJ1-1	TRBV30	CAWSVRSGGTEAFF	TGTGCCTGGAGTGTAAGGTCGGGTGGCACTGAAGCTTTCTTT
-	TRBD1	TRBJ1-1	TRBV9	CASSSLLGQGTTEAFF	TGTGCCAGCAGCTCCTTACTAGGACAGGGGACCACTGAAGCTTTCTTT
-	TRBD1	TRBJ1-4	TRBV19	CASSTPWQGGKTNEKLFF	TGTGCCAGTAGTACCCCTTGGCAGGGGGGAAAGACTAATGAAAAACTGTTTTTT
-	TRBD2	TRBJ2-1	TRBV12-5	CASGSGTSGVEQFF	TGTGCTAGTGGTTCTGGTACTAGCGGAGTAGAGCAGTTCTTC
-	-	TRBJ1-2	TRBV5-1	CASSYSSGVEGYTF	TGCGCCAGCAGCTACTCATCAGGGGTGGAAGGCTACACCTTC
-	-	TRBJ2-3	TRBV7-2	CASSPRLSTDTQYF	TGTGCCAGCAGCCCGAGACTTAGCACAGATACGCAGTATTTT
once	-	TRBJ1-2	TRBV13	CASSVNYALGYTF	TGTGCCAGCAGCGTCAACTATGCCCTCGGCTACACCTTC
-	TRBD1	TRBJ1-1	TRBV7-3	CASSRPGGEAFF	TGTGCCAGCAGCCGGCCAGGGGGTGAAGCTTTCTTT
few	-	TRBJ2-1	TRBV5-1	CASSPSSPGHNEQFF	TGCGCCAGCAGCCCTTCTTCCCCGGGGCACAATGAGCAGTTCTTC
once	TRBD2	TRBJ2-7	TRBV6-5	CASSYSSGGAYEQYF	TGTGCCAGCAGCTATAGTAGCGGGGGGGCCTACGAGCAGTACTTC